Presented here are 5 T cell receptor beta chains from one specimen sequenced in a study of CD8 T cells in ankylosing spondylitis (dated by TCRdb to the late 2010s). The study at large found these results: A TCR beta motif of 7 or 8 highly homologous amino acid variants appeared characteristic of blood from ankylosing spondylitis patients.

The library was made by 5' RACE. The sequencer was an Illumina HiSeq 2500. The public reads were quality trimmed at Q25 with fastp and then assembled into clones with MiXCR by TCRdb, keeping productive beta chains. Rows are unified per CDR3 protein, each entry keeping the most common DNA and genes. This sample comprises about 330,000 distinct CDR3 sequences, around 8% of them detected only once. The ten largest account for approximately 14% of the sample. For these receptors, no antigen is known. Sequenced sample: blood, either unsorted or a sorted T cell fraction (not recorded which). Source of these receptors: a male donor with ankylosing spondylitis.

This clonotype was detected ten times or more. The CDR3 loop reads CATRGTEQYF. The CDR3 bases are TGTGCCACCAGAGGGACAGAGCAGTACTTC. The chain carries TRBV2 and TRBJ2-7; tentatively, D is TRBD1 (6 bases). This CDR3 contains 10 residues. In germline, CDR1 is SNHLY, CDR2 FYNNEI. V was cut by 10 bases and J by 7 bases, with 11 bases left in between.

V is TRBV2 and J is TRBJ2-1; 10 bases agree with TRBD2. This CDR3 is 16 amino acids long. The V gene end was trimmed by 7 bases and the J gene end by 7 bases; junction bases not matched to a gene: 13. The germline gives CDR1 SNHLY, CDR2 FYNNEI. The CDR3 reads CASTGTRAGGENEQFF. Written as DNA, the CDR3 is TGTGCCAGCACGGGAACTAGAGCGGGAGGGGAAAATGAGCAGTTCTTC.

This clonotype has more than one count but fewer than ten. The rearrangement joins TRBV12-3 or TRBV12-4 to TRBJ1-1; TRBD1 matches at 9 bases. The V segment lost 6 bases and the J segment 0 bases; nucleotides outside the gene matches: 11. This CDR3 has 17 amino acids. The CDR3 region is CASSKDRGPLLNTEAFF. The CDR3 DNA reads TGTGCCAGCAGCAAGGACAGGGGCCCTTTGTTGAACACTGAAGCTTTCTTT.

This clonotype was recorded a few times. The J gene is TRBJ2-7, the V gene TRBV10-3; a weak D match, TRBD2 (6 bases). Trimming removed 4 bases at V and 4 bases at J, with 14 bases between. CDR3 length: 14 residues. CDR1 is ENHRY, CDR2 SYGVKD, per germline. The CDR3 DNA reads TGTGCCATCAGTGGAACGGGGGATGGGTACGAGCAGTACTTC. This gives the protein CAISGTGDGYEQYF.

The table lists this clonotype with a few counts. The chain combines TRBV25-1 with TRBJ1-1; D is unresolved. The CDR3 covers 11 residues. The V gene lost 2 bases and the J gene lost 11 bases, with 9 bases spanning the gap. The germline gives CDR1 MGHDK, CDR2 SYGVNS. Written as DNA, the CDR3 is TGTGCCAGCAGTGAAAATGACCTGGCTTTCTTT. This encodes CASSENDLAFF.